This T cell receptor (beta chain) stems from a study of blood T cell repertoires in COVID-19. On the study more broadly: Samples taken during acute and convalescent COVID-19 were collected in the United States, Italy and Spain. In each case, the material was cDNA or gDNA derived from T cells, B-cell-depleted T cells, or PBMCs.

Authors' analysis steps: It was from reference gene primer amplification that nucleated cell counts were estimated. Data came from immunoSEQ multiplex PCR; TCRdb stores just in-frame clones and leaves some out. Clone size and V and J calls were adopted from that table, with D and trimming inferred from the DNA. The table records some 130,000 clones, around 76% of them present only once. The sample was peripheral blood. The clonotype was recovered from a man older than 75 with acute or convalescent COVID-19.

The CDR3: CASRERGGPNEQFF. The CDR3 DNA reads as TGTGCCAGCAGGGAGCGGGGGGGCCCAAATGAGCAGTTCTTC. This chain connects TRBV6-5 to TRBJ2-1; 10 nucleotides line up with TRBD2. This CDR3 is built from 14 residues. Germline V gives CDR1 MNHEY, CDR2 SVGAGI. V lost 6 bases, J lost 7 bases, and 6 bases stayed unmatched.